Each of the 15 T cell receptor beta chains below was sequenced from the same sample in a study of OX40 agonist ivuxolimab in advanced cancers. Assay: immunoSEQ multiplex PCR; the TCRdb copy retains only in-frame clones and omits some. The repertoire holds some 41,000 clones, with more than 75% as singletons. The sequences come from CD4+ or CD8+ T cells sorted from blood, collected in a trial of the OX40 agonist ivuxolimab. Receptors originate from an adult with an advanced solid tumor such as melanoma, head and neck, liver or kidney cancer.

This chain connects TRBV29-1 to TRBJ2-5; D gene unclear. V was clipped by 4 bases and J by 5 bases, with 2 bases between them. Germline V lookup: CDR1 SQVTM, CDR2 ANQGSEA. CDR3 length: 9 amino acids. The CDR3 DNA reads TGCAGCGTTGGCGAGACCCAGTACTTC. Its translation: CSVGETQYF.

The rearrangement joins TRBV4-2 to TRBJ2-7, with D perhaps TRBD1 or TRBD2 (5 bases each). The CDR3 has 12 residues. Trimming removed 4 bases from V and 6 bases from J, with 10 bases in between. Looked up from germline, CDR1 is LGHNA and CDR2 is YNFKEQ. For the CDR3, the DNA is TGTGCCAGCAGCCGCCTCGGGGCCGAGCAGTACTTC. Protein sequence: CASSRLGAEQYF.

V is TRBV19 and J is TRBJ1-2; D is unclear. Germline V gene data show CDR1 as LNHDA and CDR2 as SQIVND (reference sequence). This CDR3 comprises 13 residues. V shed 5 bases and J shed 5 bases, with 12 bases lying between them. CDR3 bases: TGTGCCAGTAGTCCAAGCTTAGGGTATGGCTACACCTTC. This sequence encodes CASSPSLGYGYTF.

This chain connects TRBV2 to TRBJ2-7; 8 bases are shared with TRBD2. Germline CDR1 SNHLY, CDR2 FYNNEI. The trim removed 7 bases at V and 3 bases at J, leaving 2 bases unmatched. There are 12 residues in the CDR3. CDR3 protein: CASILADYEQYF. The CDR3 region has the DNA TGTGCCAGCATACTAGCGGACTACGAGCAGTACTTC.

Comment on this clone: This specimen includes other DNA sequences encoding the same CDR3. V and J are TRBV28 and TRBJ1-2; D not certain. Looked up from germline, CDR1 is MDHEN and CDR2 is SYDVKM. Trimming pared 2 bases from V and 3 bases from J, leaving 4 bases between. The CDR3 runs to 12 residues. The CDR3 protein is CASSLGDYGYTF. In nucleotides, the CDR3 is TGTGCCAGCAGTTTAGGGGACTATGGCTACACCTTC.

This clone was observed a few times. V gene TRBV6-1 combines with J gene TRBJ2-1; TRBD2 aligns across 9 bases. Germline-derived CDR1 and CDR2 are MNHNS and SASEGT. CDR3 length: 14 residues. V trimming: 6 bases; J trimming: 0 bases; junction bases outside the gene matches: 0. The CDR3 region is CASRLAGSYNEQFF. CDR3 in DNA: TGTGCCAGCAGACTAGCGGGCTCCTACAATGAGCAGTTCTTC.

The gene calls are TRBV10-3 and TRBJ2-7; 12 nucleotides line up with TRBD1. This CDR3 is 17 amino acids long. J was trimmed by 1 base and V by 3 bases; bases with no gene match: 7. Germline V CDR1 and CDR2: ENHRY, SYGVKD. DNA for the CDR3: TGTGCCATCAGTGACGGGACAGGGGGCGCAGGGTCCTACGAGCAGTACTTC. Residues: CAISDGTGGAGSYEQYF.

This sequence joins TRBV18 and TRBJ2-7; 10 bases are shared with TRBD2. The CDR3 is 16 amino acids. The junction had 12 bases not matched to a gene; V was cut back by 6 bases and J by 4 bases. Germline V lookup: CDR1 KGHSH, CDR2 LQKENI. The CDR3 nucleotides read TGTGCCAGCTCGAGGACTAGCGGAGGGGGGGTTTACGAGCAGTACTTC. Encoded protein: CASSRTSGGGVYEQYF.

DNA of the CDR3: TGTGCCAGTAGTATTCTAAGGGGGACTAGCGGCGCGAAAACCGGGAACAATGAGCAGTTCTTC. Translating it yields CASSILRGTSGAKTGNNEQFF. This chain uses TRBV19 with TRBJ2-1; 11 bases line up with TRBD2. Germline-derived CDR1 and CDR2 are LNHDA and SQIVND (reference sequence). After removal of 3 bases from V and 5 bases from J, the junction contained 21 bases not matched to a gene. CDR3 size: 21 residues.

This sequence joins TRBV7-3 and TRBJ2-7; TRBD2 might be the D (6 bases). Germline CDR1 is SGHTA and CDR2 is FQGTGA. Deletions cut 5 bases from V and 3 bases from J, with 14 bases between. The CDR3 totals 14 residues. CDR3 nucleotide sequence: TGTGCCAGCAGCCCCGAGATCGGGGGCTACGAGCAGTACTTC. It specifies CASSPEIGGYEQYF.

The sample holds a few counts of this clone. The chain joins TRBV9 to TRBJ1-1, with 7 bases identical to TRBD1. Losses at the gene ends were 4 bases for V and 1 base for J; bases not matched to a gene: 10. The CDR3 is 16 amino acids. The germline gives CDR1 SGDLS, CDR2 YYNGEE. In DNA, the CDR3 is TGTGCCAGCAGCCCTAGTTACAGGGGTCAGAACACTGAAGCTTTCTTT. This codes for CASSPSYRGQNTEAFF.

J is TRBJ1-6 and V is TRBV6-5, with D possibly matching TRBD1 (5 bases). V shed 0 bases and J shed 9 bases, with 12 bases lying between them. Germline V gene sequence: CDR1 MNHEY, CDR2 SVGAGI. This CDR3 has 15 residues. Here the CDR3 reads CASSYSGREGSPLHF. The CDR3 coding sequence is TGTGCCAGCAGTTACTCCGGCAGGGAAGGTTCACCCCTCCACTTT.

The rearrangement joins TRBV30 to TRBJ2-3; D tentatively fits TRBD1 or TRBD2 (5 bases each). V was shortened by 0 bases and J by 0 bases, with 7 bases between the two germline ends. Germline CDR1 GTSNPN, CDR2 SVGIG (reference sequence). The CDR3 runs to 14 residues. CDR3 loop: CAWSVWGSTDTQYF. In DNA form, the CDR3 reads TGTGCCTGGAGTGTATGGGGGAGCACAGATACGCAGTATTTT.

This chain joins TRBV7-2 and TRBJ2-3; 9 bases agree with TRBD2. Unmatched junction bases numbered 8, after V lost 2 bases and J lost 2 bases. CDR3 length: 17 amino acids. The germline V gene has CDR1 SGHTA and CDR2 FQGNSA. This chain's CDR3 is CASSLSLLAGTTDTQYF. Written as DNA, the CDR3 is TGTGCCAGCAGCTTAAGCCTCCTAGCGGGAACCACAGATACGCAGTATTTT.

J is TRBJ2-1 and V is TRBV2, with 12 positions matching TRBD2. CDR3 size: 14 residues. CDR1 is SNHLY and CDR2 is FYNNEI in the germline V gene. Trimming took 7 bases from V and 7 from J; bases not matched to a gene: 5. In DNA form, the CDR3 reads TGTGCCAGCATGGGCCTAGCGGGAGGGAATGAGCAGTTCTTC. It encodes CASMGLAGGNEQFF.